The TCR beta chain described here comes from a study of blood T cell repertoires in COVID-19. Study-level background: From the United States, Italy and Spain came samples of acute and convalescent COVID-19. T cells, B-cell-depleted T cells, or PBMCs provided the cDNA or gDNA that served as material.

This clone was observed once. The germline gives CDR1 SGHVS, CDR2 FQNEAQ. With 0 bases removed from V and 5 bases from J, the gap between germline ends came to 10 bases. CDR3 length: 14 amino acids. Clones were sequenced by immunoSEQ multiplex PCR, and TCRdb holds only the in-frame ones, with some missing. This sample has 200,000 to 250,000 clones; roughly 80% occur once, and the top ten carry approximately 6.3%. This clonotype originated in a woman aged 55 to 70 with active or convalescent COVID-19. The sequenced material came from peripheral blood. The rearrangement joins TRBV7-8 to TRBJ1-1; no clear D gene. The CDR3 nucleotides are TGTGCCAGCAGCTTAGCCGGCTCGGGGACTGAAGCTTTCTTT. Protein: CASSLAGSGTEAFF.